These 3 T cell receptor beta chains were all obtained from the same sample, sequenced in a study of T cells in Graves' hyperthyroidism and ophthalmopathy. Using RNA transcripts as the source, TCR beta CDR3 regions were amplified. The HTBI primer set served for first-round RT-PCR of the TCR CDR3. Each CDR3 protein is one row after TCRdb ran MiXCR on the multiplex PCR reads. The table lists more than 450,000 distinct CDR3 sequences, around 15% of them singletons. Material for sequencing was blood. The receptor set was obtained from a middle-aged woman with Graves' hyperthyroidism.

This clonotype was seen many times. The gene calls are TRBV6-5 and TRBJ1-3; tentatively, D is TRBD1 (5 bases). The CDR3 extends over 18 amino acids. Trimming stripped 0 bases from V and 4 bases from J, with 19 bases between. Germline CDR1 is MNHEY and CDR2 is SVGAGI. The CDR3 DNA sequence: TGTGCCAGCAGTTACTCGATCGGGACGGATTCCTTCGGAAACACCATATATTTT. Translated, it gives CASSYSIGTDSFGNTIYF.

The chain is built from TRBV5-6 and TRBJ2-7, with a possible D match to TRBD1 (6 bases). Trimming took off 3 bases at V and 3 bases at J, with 16 bases between the two ends. In germline, CDR1 is SGHDT, CDR2 YYEEEE. CDR3 size: 15 residues. Written as DNA, the CDR3 is TGTGCCAGCAGCTCCCGGCCACAGGGATTCTACGAGCAGTACTTC. Its protein product is CASSSRPQGFYEQYF.

The chain combines TRBV9 with TRBJ1-6; D not resolved. This CDR3 has 15 residues. Germline V CDR1 and CDR2: SGDLS, YYNGEE. V lost 3 bases to trimming and J lost 3 bases, with 10 bases between them. CDR3 in DNA: TGTGCCAGCAGCGCTAGGGAGGGCTATAATTCACCCCTCCACTTT. This gives the protein CASSAREGYNSPLHF.